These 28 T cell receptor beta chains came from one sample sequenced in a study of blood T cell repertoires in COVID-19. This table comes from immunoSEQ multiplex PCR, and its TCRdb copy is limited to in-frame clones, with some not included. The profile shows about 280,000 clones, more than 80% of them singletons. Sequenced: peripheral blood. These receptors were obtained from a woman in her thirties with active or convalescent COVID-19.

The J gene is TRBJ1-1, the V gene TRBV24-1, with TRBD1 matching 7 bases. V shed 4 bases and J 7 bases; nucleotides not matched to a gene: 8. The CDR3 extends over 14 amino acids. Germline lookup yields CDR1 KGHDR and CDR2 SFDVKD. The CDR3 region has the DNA TGTGCCACCAGTGACCCGACAGGGAGTGGTGAAGCTTTCTTT. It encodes CATSDPTGSGEAFF.

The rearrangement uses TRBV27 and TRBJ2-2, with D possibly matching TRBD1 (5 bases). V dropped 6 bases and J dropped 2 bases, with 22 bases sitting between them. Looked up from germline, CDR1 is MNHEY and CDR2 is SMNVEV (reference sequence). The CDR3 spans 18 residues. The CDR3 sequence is CASRGARSGPRNTGELFF. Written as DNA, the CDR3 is TGTGCCAGCAGAGGGGCTAGGTCCGGCCCTAGAAACACCGGGGAGCTGTTTTTT.

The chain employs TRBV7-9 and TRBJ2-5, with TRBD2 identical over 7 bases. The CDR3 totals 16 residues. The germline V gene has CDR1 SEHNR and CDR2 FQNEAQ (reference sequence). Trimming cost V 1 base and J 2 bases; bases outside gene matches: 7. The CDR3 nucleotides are TGTGCCAGCAGCTTAGGAGCCAGCGGGATACAAGAGACCCAGTACTTC. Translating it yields CASSLGASGIQETQYF.

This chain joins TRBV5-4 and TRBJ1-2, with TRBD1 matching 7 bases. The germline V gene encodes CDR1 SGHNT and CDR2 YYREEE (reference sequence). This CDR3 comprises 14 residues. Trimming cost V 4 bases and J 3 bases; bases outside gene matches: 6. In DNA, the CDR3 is TGTGCCAGCAGCCAGGGACAGACCTACTATGGCTACACCTTC. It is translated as CASSQGQTYYGYTF.

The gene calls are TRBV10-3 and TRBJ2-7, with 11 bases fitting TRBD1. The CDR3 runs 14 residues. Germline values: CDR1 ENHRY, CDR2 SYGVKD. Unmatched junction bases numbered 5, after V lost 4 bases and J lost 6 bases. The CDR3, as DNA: TGTGCCATCAGTGGAGGGACAGGGGGAGGCGAGCAGTACTTC. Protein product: CAISGGTGGGEQYF.

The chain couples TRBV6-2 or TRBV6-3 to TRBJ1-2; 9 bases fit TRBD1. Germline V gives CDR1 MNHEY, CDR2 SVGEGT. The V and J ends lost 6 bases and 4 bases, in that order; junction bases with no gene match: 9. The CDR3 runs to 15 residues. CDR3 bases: TGTGCCAGCAGCCTAGGACAGGGGCCTTTCTATGGCTACACCTTC. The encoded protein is CASSLGQGPFYGYTF.

In nucleotides, the CDR3 is TGTGCCAGCAGCTGGGGAACCGGGACAGGGGGCACCGGGGAGCTGTTTTTT. Its translation is CASSWGTGTGGTGELFF. The chain couples TRBV9 to TRBJ2-2, with 11 nucleotides matching TRBD1. CDR1 is SGDLS and CDR2 is YYNGEE in the germline V gene. Trimming took 4 bases from V and 4 from J; bases not matched to a gene: 9. The CDR3 has 17 residues.

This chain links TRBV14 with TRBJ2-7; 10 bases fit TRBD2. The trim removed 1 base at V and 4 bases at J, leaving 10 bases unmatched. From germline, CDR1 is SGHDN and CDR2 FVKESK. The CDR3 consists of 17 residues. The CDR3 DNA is TGTGCCAGCAGCCAAGGTGGTTCGGGACTAGCGTTGTACGAGCAGTACTTC. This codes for CASSQGGSGLALYEQYF.

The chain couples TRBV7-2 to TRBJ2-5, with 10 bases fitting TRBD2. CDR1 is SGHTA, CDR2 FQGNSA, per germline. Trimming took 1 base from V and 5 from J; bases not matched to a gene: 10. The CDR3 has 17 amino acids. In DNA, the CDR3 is TGTGCCAGCAGCTTAGTCCTGCAGCGGGGGGGCCCGGAGACCCAGTACTTC. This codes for CASSLVLQRGGPETQYF.

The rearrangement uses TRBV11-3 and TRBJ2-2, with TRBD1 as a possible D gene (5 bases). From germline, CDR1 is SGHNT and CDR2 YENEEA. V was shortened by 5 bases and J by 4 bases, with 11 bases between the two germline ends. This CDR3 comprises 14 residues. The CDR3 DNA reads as TGTGCCAGCAGCCAACAGGTCACCACCGGGGAGCTGTTTTTT. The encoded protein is CASSQQVTTGELFF.

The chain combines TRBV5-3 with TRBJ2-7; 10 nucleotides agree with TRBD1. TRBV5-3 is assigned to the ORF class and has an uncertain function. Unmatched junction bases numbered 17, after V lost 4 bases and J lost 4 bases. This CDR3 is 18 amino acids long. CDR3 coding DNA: TGTGCCAGAAGCCACTACCTCCGGGACAGGGGTTCCCTTTACGAGCAGTACTTC. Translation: CARSHYLRDRGSLYEQYF.

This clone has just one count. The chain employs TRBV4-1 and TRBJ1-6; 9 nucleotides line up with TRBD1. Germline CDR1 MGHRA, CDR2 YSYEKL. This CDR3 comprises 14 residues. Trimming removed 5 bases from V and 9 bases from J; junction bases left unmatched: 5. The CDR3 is CASSSGQGGSPLHF. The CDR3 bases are TGCGCCAGCAGCTCGGGACAGGGTGGTTCACCCCTCCACTTT.

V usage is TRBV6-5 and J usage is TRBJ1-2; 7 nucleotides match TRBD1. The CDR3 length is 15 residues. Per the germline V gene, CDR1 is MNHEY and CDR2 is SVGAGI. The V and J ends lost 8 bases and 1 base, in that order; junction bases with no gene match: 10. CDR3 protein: CASGDSTTFNYGYTF. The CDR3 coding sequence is TGTGCCAGCGGGGACAGCACTACCTTTAACTATGGCTACACCTTC.

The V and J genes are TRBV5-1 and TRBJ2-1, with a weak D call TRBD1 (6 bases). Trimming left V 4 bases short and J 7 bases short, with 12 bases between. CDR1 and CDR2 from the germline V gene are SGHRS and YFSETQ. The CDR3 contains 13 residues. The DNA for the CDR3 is TGCGCCAGCAGCCTAGGACAGCATAATGAGCAGTTCTTC. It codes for CASSLGQHNEQFF.

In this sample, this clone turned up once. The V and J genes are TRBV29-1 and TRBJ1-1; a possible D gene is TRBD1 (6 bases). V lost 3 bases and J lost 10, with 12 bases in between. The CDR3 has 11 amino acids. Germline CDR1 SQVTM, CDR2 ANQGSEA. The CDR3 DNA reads TGCAGCGTTGAGTTCGGGGGGCTAGCTTTCTTT. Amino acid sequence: CSVEFGGLAFF.

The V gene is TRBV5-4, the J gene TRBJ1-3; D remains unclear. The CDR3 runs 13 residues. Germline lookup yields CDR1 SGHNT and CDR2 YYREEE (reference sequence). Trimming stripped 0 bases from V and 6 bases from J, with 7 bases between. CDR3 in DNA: TGTGCCAGCAGCTTGGAGGGAGCAAACACCATATATTTT. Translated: CASSLEGANTIYF.

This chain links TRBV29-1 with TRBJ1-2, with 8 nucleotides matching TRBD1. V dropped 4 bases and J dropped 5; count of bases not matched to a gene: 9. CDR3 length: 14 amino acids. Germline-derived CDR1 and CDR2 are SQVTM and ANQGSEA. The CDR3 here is CSVGDRGMAYGYTF. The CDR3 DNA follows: TGCAGCGTTGGAGACAGGGGAATGGCATATGGCTACACCTTC.

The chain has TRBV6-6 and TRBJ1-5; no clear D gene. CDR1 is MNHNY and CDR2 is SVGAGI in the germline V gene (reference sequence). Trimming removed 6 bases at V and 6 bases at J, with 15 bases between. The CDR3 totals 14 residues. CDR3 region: CASRDSDSGQPQHF. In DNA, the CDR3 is TGTGCCAGCAGAGACTCAGATAGCGGTCAGCCCCAGCATTTT.

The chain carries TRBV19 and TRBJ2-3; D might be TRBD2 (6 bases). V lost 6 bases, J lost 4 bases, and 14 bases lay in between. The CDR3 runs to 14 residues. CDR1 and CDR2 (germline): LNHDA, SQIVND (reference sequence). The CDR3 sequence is CASSRERGADTQYF. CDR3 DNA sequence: TGTGCCAGTAGCCGGGAGAGGGGAGCAGATACGCAGTATTTT.

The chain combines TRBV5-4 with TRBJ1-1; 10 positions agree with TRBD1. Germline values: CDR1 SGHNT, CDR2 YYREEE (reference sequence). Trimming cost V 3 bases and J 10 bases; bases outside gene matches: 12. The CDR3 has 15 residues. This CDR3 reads CASSYAGQGLLAAFF. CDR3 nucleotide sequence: TGTGCCAGCAGCTATGCGGGACAGGGGCTTCTCGCAGCTTTCTTT.

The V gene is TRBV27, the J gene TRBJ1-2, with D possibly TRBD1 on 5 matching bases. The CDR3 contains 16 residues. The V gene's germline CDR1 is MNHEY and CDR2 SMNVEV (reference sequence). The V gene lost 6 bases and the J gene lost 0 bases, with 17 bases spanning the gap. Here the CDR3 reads CASRIRGGASNYGYTF. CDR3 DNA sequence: TGTGCCAGCAGGATTCGGGGGGGAGCCTCTAACTATGGCTACACCTTC.

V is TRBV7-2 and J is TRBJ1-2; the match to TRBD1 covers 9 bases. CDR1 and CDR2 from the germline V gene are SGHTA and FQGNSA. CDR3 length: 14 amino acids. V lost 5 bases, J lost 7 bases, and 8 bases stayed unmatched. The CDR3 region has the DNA TGTGCCAGCAGCCCTTACAGGGGGCAAGGTGGCTACACCTTC. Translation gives CASSPYRGQGGYTF.

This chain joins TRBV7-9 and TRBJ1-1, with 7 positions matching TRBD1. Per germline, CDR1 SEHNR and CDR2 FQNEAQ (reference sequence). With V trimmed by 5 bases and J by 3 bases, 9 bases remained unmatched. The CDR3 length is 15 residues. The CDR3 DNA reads TGTGCCAGCAGCCCAAAGGACAGGCCTTACACTGAAGCTTTCTTT. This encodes CASSPKDRPYTEAFF.

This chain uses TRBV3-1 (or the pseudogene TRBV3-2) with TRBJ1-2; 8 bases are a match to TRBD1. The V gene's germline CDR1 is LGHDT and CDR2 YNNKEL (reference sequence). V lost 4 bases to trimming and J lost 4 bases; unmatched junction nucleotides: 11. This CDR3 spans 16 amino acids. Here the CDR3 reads CASSPMPGQGLYGYTF. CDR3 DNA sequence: TGTGCCAGCAGCCCGATGCCTGGACAGGGACTCTATGGCTACACCTTC.

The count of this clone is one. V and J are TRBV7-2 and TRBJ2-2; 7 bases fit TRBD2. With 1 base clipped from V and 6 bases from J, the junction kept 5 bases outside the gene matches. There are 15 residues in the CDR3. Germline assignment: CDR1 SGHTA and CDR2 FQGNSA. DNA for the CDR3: TGTGCCAGCAGCTTAGTTCCGGGGGGTCCCGGGGAGCTGTTTTTT. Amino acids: CASSLVPGGPGELFF.

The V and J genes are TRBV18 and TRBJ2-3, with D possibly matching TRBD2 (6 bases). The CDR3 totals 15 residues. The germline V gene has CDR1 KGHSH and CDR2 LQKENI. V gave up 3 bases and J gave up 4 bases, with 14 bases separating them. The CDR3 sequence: CASSPEGSLADTQYF. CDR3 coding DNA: TGTGCCAGCTCACCGGAGGGGTCCTTGGCAGATACGCAGTATTTT.

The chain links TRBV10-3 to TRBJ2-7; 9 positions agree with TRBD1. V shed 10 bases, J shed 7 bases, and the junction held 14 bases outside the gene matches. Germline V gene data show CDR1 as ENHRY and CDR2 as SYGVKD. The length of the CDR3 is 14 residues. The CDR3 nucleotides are TGTGCCACCCGGGTCGGGACAGGGACGGGTGAGCAGTACTTC. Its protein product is CATRVGTGTGEQYF.

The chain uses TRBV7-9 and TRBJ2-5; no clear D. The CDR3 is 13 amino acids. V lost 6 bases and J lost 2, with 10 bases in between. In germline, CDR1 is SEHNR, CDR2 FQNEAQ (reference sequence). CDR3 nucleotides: TGTGCCAGCAGTCCCGGCGGTCAAGAGACCCAGTACTTC. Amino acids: CASSPGGQETQYF.